Listed here are 14 T cell receptor beta chains from one sample, sequenced in a study of blood T cell repertoires in COVID-19. Sequencing was performed with immunoSEQ multiplex PCR; in TCRdb, only in-frame clones are kept and a portion is missing. The data show under 150,000 clones, roughly three quarters seen once. Sequenced input: peripheral blood. The receptors derive from a woman aged 80 or over with acute or convalescent COVID-19.

The rearrangement links TRBV19 to TRBJ1-5, with D perhaps matching TRBD1 (6 bases). The CDR3 is made up of 14 amino acids. V lost 6 bases and J 0 bases, leaving 9 bases between the germline ends. Germline V lookup: CDR1 LNHDA, CDR2 SQIVND (reference sequence). The CDR3 here is CASRQGYSNQPQHF. CDR3 DNA: TGTGCCAGTAGACAGGGATATAGCAATCAGCCCCAGCATTTT.

In nucleotides, the CDR3 is TGTGCCAGCAGCCAAGGTAACAGGGCGAGCTCCTACAATGAGCAGTTCTTC. Translated: CASSQGNRASSYNEQFF. J is TRBJ2-1 and V is TRBV3-1 (or the pseudogene TRBV3-2), with D possibly TRBD1 on 6 matching bases. Trimming removed 1 base at V and 0 bases at J, with 13 bases between. The CDR3 consists of 17 residues. The germline V gene encodes CDR1 LGHDT and CDR2 YNNKEL (reference sequence).

The V gene is TRBV20-1, the J gene TRBJ2-3, with 8 bases matching TRBD1. J lost 2 bases, V lost 3 bases, and 10 bases had no gene match. Germline V gives CDR1 DFQATT, CDR2 SNEGSKA (reference sequence). The CDR3 is 16 residues long. The CDR3 DNA reads TGCAGTGCTAGTCCCCCGGGACAGGCGAACACAGATACGCAGTATTTT. Protein sequence: CSASPPGQANTDTQYF.

In DNA, the CDR3 is TGTGCCAGCAGCTATAAGGAGGGAAGTTCTTTGTTTCGGTGGGGTAGCAATCAGCCCCAGCATTTT. Its translation: CASSYKEGSSLFRWGSNQPQHF. The V gene is TRBV7-3, the J gene TRBJ1-5; D remains ambiguous. CDR3 length: 22 residues. CDR1 and CDR2 from the germline V gene are SGHTA and FQGTGA. The V end lost 4 bases, the J end lost 0 bases, and 31 bases lay between the germline ends.

CDR3 protein: CASSSASGASTYEQYF. The CDR3 DNA sequence: TGTGCCAGCAGCTCGGCTAGCGGGGCCTCTACCTACGAGCAGTACTTC. This chain connects TRBV7-2 to TRBJ2-7; TRBD2 matches at 9 bases. Germline trimming cut 4 bases from V and 2 bases from J; bases unmatched to any gene: 9. The CDR3 covers 16 residues. Germline CDR1 is SGHTA and CDR2 is FQGNSA.

In this sample, this clone turned up a few times. The J gene is TRBJ2-7, the V gene TRBV4-1, with 9 bases that match TRBD2. V dropped 4 bases and J dropped 2; count of bases not matched to a gene: 9. The CDR3 is 16 amino acids. Germline lookup yields CDR1 MGHRA and CDR2 YSYEKL. The CDR3 nucleotides read TGCGCCAGCAGCCCGAATCGGGGCGGGAGGGCCTACGAGCAGTACTTC. Protein sequence: CASSPNRGGRAYEQYF.

This chain uses TRBV7-3 with TRBJ2-2, with 7 bases lining up with TRBD2. Germline values: CDR1 SGHTA, CDR2 FQGTGA. V was pared by 5 bases and J by 2 bases, with 5 bases of the junction left unmatched. The CDR3 loop spans 15 amino acids. CDR3 region: CASSPGLVNTGELFF. Written as DNA, the CDR3 is TGTGCCAGCAGCCCTGGACTAGTAAACACCGGGGAGCTGTTTTTT.

The chain carries TRBV28 and TRBJ2-5; D might be TRBD1 (6 bases). CDR1 and CDR2 from the germline V gene are MDHEN and SYDVKM. V was shortened by 3 bases and J by 3 bases, with 11 bases between the two germline ends. The CDR3 contains 14 residues. CDR3 bases: TGTGCCAGCAGTTTTGGGGGCAATGAAGAGACCCAGTACTTC. Translation: CASSFGGNEETQYF. Based on the CDR3 plus reference TRBV28 and TRBJ2-5, the full variable domain is DVKVTQSSRYLVKRTGEKVFLECVQDMDHENMFWYRQDPGLGLRLIYFSYDVKMKEKGDIPEGYSVSREKKERFSLILESASTNQTSMYLCASSFGGNEETQYFGPGTRLLVL.

The genes are TRBV4-1 and TRBJ2-7; tentatively, D is TRBD2 (5 bases). Trimming removed 2 bases at V and 4 bases at J, with 9 bases between. The CDR3 loop spans 13 amino acids. The germline CDR1 and CDR2 sequences are MGHRA and YSYEKL. This CDR3 is CASSQSTGYEQYF. The CDR3 DNA is TGCGCCAGCAGCCAATCGACGGGGTACGAGCAGTACTTC.

The V gene is TRBV10-3, the J gene TRBJ2-1; 10 nucleotides line up with TRBD1. Germline-derived CDR1 and CDR2 are ENHRY and SYGVKD. The CDR3 runs 15 residues. V lost 4 bases to trimming and J lost 7 bases; unmatched junction nucleotides: 7. CDR3 nucleotide sequence: TGTGCCATCAGTGGGGTGACAGGGGGCCTGAATGAGCAGTTCTTC. This sequence encodes CAISGVTGGLNEQFF.

This clone was seen a single time. V is TRBV10-3 and J is TRBJ2-7, with 9 bases aligning to TRBD2. This CDR3 has 15 residues. The V gene end was trimmed by 6 bases and the J gene end by 1 base; junction bases not matched to a gene: 7. Germline V CDR1 and CDR2: ENHRY, SYGVKD. CDR3 sequence reads: CAISGGLAGSYEQYF. The CDR3 DNA is TGTGCCATCAGCGGGGGGCTAGCGGGATCCTACGAGCAGTACTTC.

V gene TRBV29-1 combines with J gene TRBJ1-1; D is perhaps TRBD1 (5 bases). With 4 bases removed from V and 5 bases from J, the gap between germline ends came to 17 bases. CDR1 is SQVTM and CDR2 is ANQGSEA in the germline V gene. CDR3 length: 14 amino acids. CDR3 sequence: CSVVPGSEWTEAFF. The CDR3 nucleotides are TGCAGCGTTGTCCCAGGGTCAGAGTGGACTGAAGCTTTCTTT.

Concerning this clone: The sample holds other DNA sequences that translate to the same CDR3. The chain has TRBV30 and TRBJ2-3, with 10 positions matching TRBD2. V was pared by 0 bases and J by 2 bases, with 2 bases of the junction left unmatched. The germline CDR1 and CDR2 sequences are GTSNPN and SVGIG (reference sequence). The CDR3 runs 15 residues. CDR3 residues: CAWSVLAGSTDTQYF. The CDR3 region has the DNA TGTGCCTGGAGTGTACTAGCGGGATCCACAGATACGCAGTATTTT.

The chain carries TRBV14 and TRBJ2-7; tentative D call: TRBD1 (6 bases). Germline assignment: CDR1 SGHDN and CDR2 FVKESK. Trimming took 1 base from V and 6 from J, leaving 19 bases between them. This CDR3 is 16 amino acids long. In DNA, the CDR3 is TGTGCCAGCAGCCAAGCCGGAACACAGGGTTCCGTCGAGCAGTACTTC. Protein sequence: CASSQAGTQGSVEQYF.